The 9 T cell receptor beta chains below were found in one sample sequenced in a study of neoadjuvant anti-PD-1 for oral cavity cancer. Time point given: after neoadjuvant nivolumab, at surgical resection. Here immunoSEQ multiplex PCR was the method, and the copy in TCRdb shows in-frame clones only, minus some. The sample lists about 9,800 clones, over 60% occurring once. This sample comprised PBMCs, obtained after nivolumab (anti-PD-1) treatment. Receptors were obtained from a person aged 35-79 years with oral cavity squamous cell carcinoma.

V gene TRBV27 combines with J gene TRBJ2-7; D unresolved. CDR1 MNHEY and CDR2 SMNVEV come from the germline V gene (reference sequence). The CDR3 contains 13 residues. Trimming took 4 bases from V and 3 from J, leaving 10 bases between them. The CDR3 sequence is CASSSPPGYEQYF. The CDR3 nucleotides read TGTGCCAGCAGTTCTCCTCCCGGCTACGAGCAGTACTTC.

This chain uses TRBV5-1 with TRBJ1-3; D gene unclear. V lost 3 bases, J lost 0 bases, and 22 bases lay in between. Germline CDR1 and CDR2: SGHRS and YFSETQ. This CDR3 is 19 amino acids long. The CDR3 protein is CASSSSHVPLALSGNTIYF. The CDR3 DNA reads TGCGCCAGCAGCTCCTCCCATGTACCCTTGGCTCTCTCTGGAAACACCATATATTTT.

The chain's CDR3 is CASSLAMGLEVTQYF. The CDR3 DNA follows: TGTGCCAGCAGCTTGGCAATGGGGTTGGAGGTGACCCAGTACTTC. The chain carries TRBV5-4 and TRBJ2-5, with D possibly matching TRBD2 (5 bases). V was clipped by 0 bases and J by 7 bases, with 16 bases between them. The germline CDR1 and CDR2 sequences are SGHNT and YYREEE (reference sequence). The CDR3 runs to 15 residues.

There are a few counts of this clone. The V call is TRBV10-1, the J call TRBJ1-3; D is unresolved. V was shortened by 2 bases and J by 0 bases, with 8 bases between the two germline ends. The CDR3 extends over 15 amino acids. CDR1 and CDR2 from the germline V gene are WNHNN and SYGVQD (reference sequence). CDR3 nucleotide sequence: TGCGCCAGCAGTGAGCTTTCAGGCTCTGGAAACACCATATATTTT. It yields the protein CASSELSGSGNTIYF.

The sample holds a few counts of this clone. The chain couples TRBV7-2 to TRBJ1-4; weak D call: TRBD1 (5 bases). The germline V gene has CDR1 SGHTA and CDR2 FQGNSA. This CDR3 spans 14 amino acids. Trimming removed 6 bases from V and 5 bases from J, with 13 bases in between. For the CDR3, the DNA is TGTGCCAGCAGGACGGGACGCCTGAATGAAAAACTGTTTTTT. Its translation is CASRTGRLNEKLFF.

The chain carries TRBV5-1 and TRBJ2-1; D may be TRBD1 (5 bases). This CDR3 is built from 17 residues. Trimming stripped 6 bases from V and 8 bases from J, with 27 bases between. Germline V lookup: CDR1 SGHRS, CDR2 YFSETQ. The CDR3: CASTPSAKRPWGDEQFF. Here the CDR3 DNA reads TGCGCCAGCACCCCCAGTGCAAAAAGGCCTTGGGGCGATGAGCAGTTCTTC.

The chain couples TRBV5-6 to TRBJ1-1, with D uncertain. The CDR3 runs 15 residues. The germline CDR1 and CDR2 sequences are SGHDT and YYEEEE. V was shortened by 4 bases and J by 6 bases, with 19 bases between the two germline ends. The CDR3 sequence: CASSKGSRFRAEAFF. CDR3 nucleotide sequence: TGTGCCAGCAGCAAGGGTTCACGGTTCCGCGCTGAAGCTTTCTTT.

This clone was recorded a few times. The chain has TRBV6-1 and TRBJ2-2, with D possibly matching TRBD1 (5 bases). There are 14 residues in the CDR3. Deletions cut 6 bases from V and 1 base from J, with 9 bases between. Germline V CDR1 and CDR2: MNHNS, SASEGT. The CDR3 protein is CASSRDKNTGELFF. The CDR3 region has the DNA TGTGCCAGCAGCAGGGATAAGAACACCGGGGAGCTGTTTTTT.

V gene TRBV30 combines with J gene TRBJ2-1; a possible D gene is TRBD2 (5 bases). Between the trimmed V and J ends, which lost 0 bases and 1 base, there was a span of 7 bases. The CDR3 has 14 residues. Per germline, CDR1 GTSNPN and CDR2 SVGIG (reference sequence). This CDR3 reads CAWSVGVSYNEQFF. CDR3 nucleotides: TGTGCCTGGAGTGTGGGAGTGTCCTACAATGAGCAGTTCTTC.